The next 17 T cell receptor beta chains were all read from a single sample in a study of tumor and adjacent non-tumor tissue in lung cancer. The library came from three nested PCR rounds adapted from ARM-PCR protocols. MiXCR, run by TCRdb on the multiplex PCR reads, gives a single entry per CDR3 protein. Among 90,000 to 100,000 distinct CDR3 sequences, less than 85% were seen once, and the ten largest hold 30%. This sample's RNA came from whole unsorted tissue. Distant lung tissue was collected more than 3 cm away from the tumor edge. Sequencing used distant non-tumor lung tissue. The receptors were sampled from a man in his sixties with small cell lung cancer.

Regarding this clonotype: Since the CDR3 does not end with the conserved phenylalanine or tryptophan, this likely comes from a read error. The chain couples TRBV5-6 to TRBJ2-6, with no clear D. This CDR3 spans 15 amino acids. Germline CDR1 SGHDT, CDR2 YYEEEE. CDR3: CASSSDTSGTNVLTL. The DNA for the CDR3 is TGTGCCAGCAGCTCAGACACCTCTGGGACCAACGTCCTGACTTTG.

Worth noting for this clonotype: A read error may explain this, as a much larger clone is one base away. The genes are TRBV5-1 and TRBJ1-2, with 9 bases matching TRBD1. Germline CDR1 and CDR2: SGHRS and YFSETQ. This CDR3 contains 15 residues. The CDR3 is CSSSTVQGANYGYTF. The CDR3 region has the DNA TGCTCCAGCAGCACCGTACAGGGGGCGAACTATGGCTACACCTTC.

About this clonotype: Sequence at one end of the junction differs from germline and may be a read error. The DNA of the CDR3 is TGCAGTGCTGCCAAGACCGGGATAGGGGGATTTTCACCCCTCAACTTT. Encoded protein: CSAAKTGIGGFSPLNF. The J gene is TRBJ1-6, the V gene TRBV20-1; D is perhaps TRBD1 (6 bases). From germline, CDR1 is DFQATT and CDR2 SNEGSKA (reference sequence). The CDR3 contains 16 residues.

In the case of this clonotype: The germline gene is not matched at one end of the junction; a read error may be the cause. The chain has TRBV11-3 and TRBJ2-7, with TRBD2 as a possible D gene (6 bases). CDR1 and CDR2 (germline): SGHNT, YENEEA. This CDR3 is built from 12 residues. CDR3 residues: CDSCFGGHEQYF. The CDR3 DNA reads TGTGACAGCTGCTTCGGGGGTCACGAGCAATACTTC.

The chain couples TRBV5-6 to TRBJ2-7; tentatively, D is TRBD2 (7 bases). The CDR3 spans 14 residues. The germline gives CDR1 SGHDT, CDR2 YYEEEE. The CDR3, as DNA: TGTGCCAGCAGCCACAGGGACTACCTTTACGAGCAGTTCGTC. This codes for CASSHRDYLYEQFV.

This clonotype was seen ten or more times. This rearrangement joins TRBV24-1 to TRBJ2-1; D uncertain. This CDR3 spans 15 amino acids. Germline V gene data show CDR1 as KGHDR and CDR2 as SFDVKD. V was shortened by 4 bases and J by 2 bases, with 11 bases between the two germline ends. The CDR3 loop is CATSDRSPTYNEQFF. The CDR3 DNA sequence: TGTGCCACCAGTGACAGGAGCCCTACCTACAATGAGCAGTTCTTC.

About this clonotype itself: A clone one base away is much larger, so this may be a read error. This chain joins TRBV9 and TRBJ2-3; D perhaps matches TRBD2 (6 bases). Looked up from germline, CDR1 is SGDLS and CDR2 is YYNGEE. V dropped 7 bases and J dropped 5 bases, with 17 bases sitting between them. The CDR3 spans 14 residues. DNA for the CDR3: TGTGCCAGCGGCCGAGGGACTGGAGTAGATACGCAGTATTTT. It translates to CASGRGTGVDTQYF.

This clonotype showed up many times. This chain connects TRBV20-1 to TRBJ2-1; possibly TRBD1 or TRBD2 for D (5 bases each). Per the germline V gene, CDR1 is DFQATT and CDR2 is SNEGSKA (reference sequence). CDR3 size: 11 residues. The V gene lost 1 base and the J gene lost 9 bases, with 7 bases spanning the gap. Here the CDR3 DNA reads TGCAGTGCTAGAGGTGGGGGTGAGCAGTTCTTC. The encoded protein is CSARGGGEQFF.

This clonotype is a singleton in its sample. One end of the junction is discordant with germline, which a read error may explain. The V gene is TRBV29-1, the J gene TRBJ2-5; the D gene is possibly TRBD1 (5 bases). The CDR3 has 14 residues. Germline CDR1 reads SQVTM; CDR2 reads ANQGSEA. CDR3 loop: CSALVWTSEETHYF. The CDR3 nucleotides are TGCAGCGCCCTGGTGTGGACATCAGAGGAGACCCACTACTTC. The full variable domain, with the rest looked up from reference TRBV29-1 and TRBJ2-5, is SAVISQKPSRDICQRGTSLTIQCQVDSQVTMMFWYRQQPGQSLTLIATANQGSEATYESGFVIDKFPISRPNLTFSTLTVSNMSPEDSSIYLCSALVWTSEETHYFGPGTRLLVL.

As to this clonotype: This may arise from a read error, as a much more abundant clone is one base away. V and J are TRBV25-1 and TRBJ1-1; 8 nucleotides align to TRBD1. Germline V gene sequence: CDR1 MGHDK, CDR2 SYGVNS. The J segment lost 7 bases and the V segment lost 6 bases, leaving 10 bases of the junction unmatched. The CDR3 consists of 14 residues. CDR3 protein: CASRGLDRAIEAFF. CDR3 nucleotide sequence: TGTGCCAGCAGGGGATTGGACAGGGCCATTGAAGCTTTCTTT.

Concerning this clonotype itself: One end of the junction varies from germline; a read error may be responsible. The V gene is TRBV5-6, the J gene TRBJ1-1, with 7 bases matching TRBD1. This CDR3 is 16 amino acids long. Looked up from germline, CDR1 is SGHDT and CDR2 is YYEEEE. CDR3 loop: CASGLASGTANTEASF. CDR3 nucleotide sequence: TGTGCCAGCGGCTTGGCCTCCGGGACAGCGAACACAGAAGCTTCCTTT.

Turning to this clonotype: Germline is not matched at one junction end, which may reflect a read error. This chain uses TRBV12-3 or TRBV12-4 with TRBJ2-5, with D possibly matching TRBD2 (7 bases). This CDR3 region has 14 residues. This chain's CDR3 is CVSSWGGRGETQYF. CDR3 nucleotides: TGTGTCAGCAGTTGGGGTGGGAGGGGGGAGACCCAGTACTTC.

This clonotype was observed once. The junction does not match germline at one end; this may be a read error. This sequence joins TRBV6-5 and TRBJ2-1; D may be TRBD2 (6 bases). Germline V gene lookup returns CDR1 MNHEY and CDR2 SVGAGI. This CDR3 region has 13 residues. Here the CDR3 reads CVSGHTRGGEQFF. CDR3 nucleotides: TGTGTCAGCGGACATACGCGGGGCGGTGAGCAGTTCTTC.

About this clonotype itself: The missing conserved phenylalanine or tryptophan at the end of this CDR3 makes a read error likely. The J gene is TRBJ2-7, the V gene TRBV6-5; possibly TRBD1 for D (7 bases). Germline CDR1 is MNHEY and CDR2 is SVGAGI. The CDR3 is 17 amino acids. This CDR3 reads CTSSRHPSSGDSDEQYY. CDR3 DNA sequence: TGTACCAGCAGCCGCCATCCCTCCTCGGGGGACAGTGACGAGCAGTACTAC.

This chain uses TRBV6-2 or TRBV6-3 with TRBJ2-7; 9 nucleotides match TRBD2. This CDR3 contains 14 residues. From germline, CDR1 is MNHEY and CDR2 SVGEGT. The CDR3 is CDSSRTSATYEQYV. CDR3 nucleotides: TGTGACAGCAGTAGGACTAGCGCAACCTACGAGCAGTACGTC.

Turning to this clonotype: This may be a read error, as it is one base from a much larger clone. The chain combines TRBV7-9 with TRBJ1-4; D gene uncertain. CDR1 is SEHNR, CDR2 FQNEAQ, per germline (reference sequence). The CDR3 sequence is 15 residues long. CDR3 nucleotide sequence: TGTGCCAGCAGCCGATCGGGAGGTGCTAATGAAAGACTGTTTTTT. Amino acid sequence: CASSRSGGANERLFF. Variable domain in full (rest from reference TRBV7-9 and TRBJ1-4): DTGVSQNPRHKITKRGQNVTFRCDPISEHNRLYWYRQTLGQGPEFLTYFQNEAQLEKSRLLSDRFSAERPKGSFSTLEIQRTEQGDSAMYLCASSRSGGANERLFFGSGTQLSVL.

On this clonotype itself: One junction end does not reproduce the germline sequence, and a read error may be involved. The chain links TRBV6-1 to TRBJ1-1; weak D call: TRBD1 (5 bases). The CDR3 extends over 12 amino acids. Germline assignment: CDR1 MNHNS and CDR2 SASEGT. In DNA form, the CDR3 reads TGTGCCAGTCCGAGGGGAGGTTCTGAAGCTCTCTTT. This gives the protein CASPRGGSEALF.